This T cell receptor (beta chain) was obtained from a study of shared clonotypes between healthy human individuals. About the research overall: A couple of women and a few men aged 18 to 49 made up the donors.

In the study's own analysis: Without quality scores, immunoSEQ junctional reads could not be filtered like full-length reads. Generated by immunoSEQ multiplex PCR, the TCRdb table keeps only in-frame clones and is missing some. V and J calls and clone size follow that table, whereas D and trimming were derived from the DNA. The table lists roughly 2.5 million clones, around nine tenths of them singletons. Per germline, CDR1 SGHTA and CDR2 FQGNSA. CDR3 length: 15 residues. V dropped 3 bases and J dropped 3; count of bases not matched to a gene: 6. V usage is TRBV7-2 and J usage is TRBJ2-3; 7 nucleotides agree with TRBD1. This clonotype was sampled from a man aged 18 to 30 in good health. Material for sequencing was naive CD4+ T cells sorted from blood. Subset reported: CD45RA+ positively selected. For the CDR3, the DNA is TGTGCCAGCAGCTTCGGACAGGTCTTAACAGATACGCAGTATTTT. It codes for CASSFGQVLTDTQYF.